This note documents a single T cell receptor (beta chain) sequence. Antigen specificity is unknown. These data originate in a study of post-analysis software for immune sequencing data. Across the whole study: Disease courses included relapsing-remitting, secondary progressive and progressive-relapsing multiple sclerosis. Study outcomes and limitations: Strong co-clustering by F measure linked samples that shared a preparation batch. Multiple sclerosis was associated with a significant reduction in normalized Chao1 diversity relative to controls. Included in a set of about five TRBV segments more frequent in patients than controls were TRBV5-6, TRBV5-1 and TRBV20-1.

CDR3 length equals 17 residues. Germline CDR1 MNHEY, CDR2 SVGAGI. V lost 5 bases and J lost 7; bases outside the gene matches: 18. Unique molecular identifiers were built into the TCR beta cDNA libraries. T cells numbering roughly 0.95 to 10 million yielded 450,000 to 500,000 cDNA molecules. TCRdb used MiXCR to reprocess the PCR reads, holding one entry per CDR3 protein. The sample lists roughly 650,000 distinct CDR3 sequences, 55% to 60% occurring once. The rearrangement joins TRBV6-5 to TRBJ1-1; 8 bases map to TRBD1. The sample comprised blood. This TCR came from a girl under 10 years old with multiple sclerosis. The chain's CDR3 is CASSHEYFGQGGLEAFF. CDR3 nucleotides: TGTGCCAGCAGTCACGAGTATTTCGGACAGGGAGGGCTTGAAGCTTTCTTT.